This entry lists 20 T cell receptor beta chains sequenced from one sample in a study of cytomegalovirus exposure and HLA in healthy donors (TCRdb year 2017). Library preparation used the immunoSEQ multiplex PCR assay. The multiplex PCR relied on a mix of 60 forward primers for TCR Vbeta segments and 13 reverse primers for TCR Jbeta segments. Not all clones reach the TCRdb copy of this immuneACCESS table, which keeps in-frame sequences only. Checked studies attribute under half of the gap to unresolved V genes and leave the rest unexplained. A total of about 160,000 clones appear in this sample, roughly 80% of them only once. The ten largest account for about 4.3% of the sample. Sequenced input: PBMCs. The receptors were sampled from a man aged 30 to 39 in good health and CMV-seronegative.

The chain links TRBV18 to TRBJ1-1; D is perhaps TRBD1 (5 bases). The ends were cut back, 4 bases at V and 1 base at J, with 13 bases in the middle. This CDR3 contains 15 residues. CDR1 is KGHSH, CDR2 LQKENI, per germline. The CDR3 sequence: CASSLSRGPNTEAFF. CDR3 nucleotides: TGTGCCAGCTCACTAAGTAGGGGTCCGAACACTGAAGCTTTCTTT.

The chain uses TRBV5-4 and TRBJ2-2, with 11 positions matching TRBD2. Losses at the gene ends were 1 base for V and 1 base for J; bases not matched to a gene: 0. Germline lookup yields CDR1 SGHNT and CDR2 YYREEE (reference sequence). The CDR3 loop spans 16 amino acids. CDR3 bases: TGTGCCAGCAGCTTGCTAGCGGGGGGGAACACCGGGGAGCTGTTTTTT. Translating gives CASSLLAGGNTGELFF.

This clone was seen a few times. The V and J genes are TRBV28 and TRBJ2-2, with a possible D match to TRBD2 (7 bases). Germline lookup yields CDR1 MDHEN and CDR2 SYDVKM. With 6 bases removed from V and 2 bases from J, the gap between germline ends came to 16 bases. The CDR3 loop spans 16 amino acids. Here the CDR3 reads CASSPPGGSNTGELFF. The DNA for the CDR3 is TGTGCCAGCAGCCCCCCGGGGGGCTCTAACACCGGGGAGCTGTTTTTT. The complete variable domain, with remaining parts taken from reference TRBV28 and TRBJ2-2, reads DVKVTQSSRYLVKRTGEKVFLECVQDMDHENMFWYRQDPGLGLRLIYFSYDVKMKEKGDIPEGYSVSREKKERFSLILESASTNQTSMYLCASSPPGGSNTGELFFGEGSRLTVL.

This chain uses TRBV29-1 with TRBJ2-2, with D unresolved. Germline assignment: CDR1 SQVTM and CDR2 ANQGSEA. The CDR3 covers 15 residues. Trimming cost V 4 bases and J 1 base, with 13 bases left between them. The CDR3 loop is CSVAWSNWNTGELFF. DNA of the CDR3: TGCAGCGTTGCATGGAGCAACTGGAACACCGGGGAGCTGTTTTTT.

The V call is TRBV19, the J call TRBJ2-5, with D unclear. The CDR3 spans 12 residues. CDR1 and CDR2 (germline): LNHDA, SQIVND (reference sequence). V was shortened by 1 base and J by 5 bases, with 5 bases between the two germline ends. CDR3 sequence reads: CASSIGAETQYF. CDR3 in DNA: TGTGCCAGTAGTATAGGGGCTGAGACCCAGTACTTC. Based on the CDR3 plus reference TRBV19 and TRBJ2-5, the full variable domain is DGGITQSPKYLFRKEGQNVTLSCEQNLNHDAMYWYRQDPGQGLRLIYYSQIVNDFQKGDIAEGYSVSREKKESFPLTVTSAQKNPTAFYLCASSIGAETQYFGPGTRLLVL.

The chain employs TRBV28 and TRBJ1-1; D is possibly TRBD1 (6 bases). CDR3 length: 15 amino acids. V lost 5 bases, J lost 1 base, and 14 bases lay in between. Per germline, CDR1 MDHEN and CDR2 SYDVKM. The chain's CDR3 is CASSKRGRGNTEAFF. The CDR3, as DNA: TGTGCCAGCAGTAAGAGAGGCAGGGGGAACACTGAAGCTTTCTTT.

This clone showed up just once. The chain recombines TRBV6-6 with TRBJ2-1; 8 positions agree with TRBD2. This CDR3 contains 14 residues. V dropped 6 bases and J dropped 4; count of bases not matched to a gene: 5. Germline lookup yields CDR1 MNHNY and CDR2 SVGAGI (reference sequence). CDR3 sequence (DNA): TGTGCCAGCAGCTCCGGGGGGGCTTACAATGAGCAGTTCTTC. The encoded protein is CASSSGGAYNEQFF.

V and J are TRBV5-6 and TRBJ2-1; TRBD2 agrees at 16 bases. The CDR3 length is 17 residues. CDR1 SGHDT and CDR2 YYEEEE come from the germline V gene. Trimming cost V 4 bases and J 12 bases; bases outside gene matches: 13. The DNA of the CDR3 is TGTGCCAGCAGCCCGGGACTAGCGGGAGGGCCGTCCTTGGGGCAGTTCTTC. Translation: CASSPGLAGGPSLGQFF.

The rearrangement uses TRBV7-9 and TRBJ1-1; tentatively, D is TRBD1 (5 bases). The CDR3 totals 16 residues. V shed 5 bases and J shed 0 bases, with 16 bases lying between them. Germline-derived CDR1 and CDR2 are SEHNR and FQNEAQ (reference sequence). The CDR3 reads CASSPQVVGLNTEAFF. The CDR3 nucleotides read TGTGCCAGCAGCCCACAGGTTGTAGGACTGAACACTGAAGCTTTCTTT.

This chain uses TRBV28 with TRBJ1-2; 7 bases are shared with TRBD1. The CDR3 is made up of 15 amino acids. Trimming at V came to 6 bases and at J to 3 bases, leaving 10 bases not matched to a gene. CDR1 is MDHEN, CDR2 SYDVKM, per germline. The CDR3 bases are TGTGCCAGCAGAAATGAGGGGGCAGGTCACTATGGCTACACCTTC. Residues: CASRNEGAGHYGYTF.

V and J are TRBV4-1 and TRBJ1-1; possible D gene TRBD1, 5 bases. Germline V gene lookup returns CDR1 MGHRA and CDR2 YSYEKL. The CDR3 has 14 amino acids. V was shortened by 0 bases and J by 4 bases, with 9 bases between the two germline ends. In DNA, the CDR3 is TGCGCCAGCAGCCAAGAGGGAAGGGGCACTGAAGCTTTCTTT. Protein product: CASSQEGRGTEAFF.

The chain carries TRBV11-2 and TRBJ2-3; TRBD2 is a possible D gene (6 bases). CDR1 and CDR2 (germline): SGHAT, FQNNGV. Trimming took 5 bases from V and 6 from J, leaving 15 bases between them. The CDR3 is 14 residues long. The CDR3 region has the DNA TGTGCCAGCAGCCATATCAACGGGGGTGATACGCAGTATTTT. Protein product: CASSHINGGDTQYF.

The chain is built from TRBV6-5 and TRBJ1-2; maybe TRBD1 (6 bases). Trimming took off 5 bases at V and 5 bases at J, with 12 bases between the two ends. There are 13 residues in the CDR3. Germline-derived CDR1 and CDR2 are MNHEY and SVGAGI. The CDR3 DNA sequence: TGTGCCAGCAGTAACCTCCAGGGGTATGGCTACACCTTC. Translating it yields CASSNLQGYGYTF.

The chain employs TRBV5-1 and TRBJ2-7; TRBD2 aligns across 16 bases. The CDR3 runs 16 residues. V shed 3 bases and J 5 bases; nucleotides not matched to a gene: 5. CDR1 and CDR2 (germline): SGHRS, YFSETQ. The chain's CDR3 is CASSWGLAGGPHEQYF. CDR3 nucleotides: TGCGCCAGCAGCTGGGGACTAGCGGGAGGGCCCCACGAGCAGTACTTC. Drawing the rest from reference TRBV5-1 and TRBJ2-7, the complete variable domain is KAGVTQTPRYLIKTRGQQVTLSCSPISGHRSVSWYQQTPGQGLQFLFEYFSETQRNKGNFPGRFSGRQFSNSRSEMNVSTLELGDSALYLCASSWGLAGGPHEQYFGPGTRLTVT.

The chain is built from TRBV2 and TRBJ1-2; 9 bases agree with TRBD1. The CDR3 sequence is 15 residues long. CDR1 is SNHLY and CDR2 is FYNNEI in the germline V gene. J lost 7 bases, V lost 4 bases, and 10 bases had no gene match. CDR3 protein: CASSGETGGLGGYTF. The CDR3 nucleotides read TGTGCCAGCAGTGGCGAGACAGGGGGTTTAGGTGGCTACACCTTC.

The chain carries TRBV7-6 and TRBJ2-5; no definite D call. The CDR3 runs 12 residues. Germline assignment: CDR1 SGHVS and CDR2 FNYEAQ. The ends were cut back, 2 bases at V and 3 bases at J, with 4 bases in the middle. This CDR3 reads CASSLIKETQYF. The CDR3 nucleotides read TGTGCCAGCAGCTTAATCAAAGAGACCCAGTACTTC.

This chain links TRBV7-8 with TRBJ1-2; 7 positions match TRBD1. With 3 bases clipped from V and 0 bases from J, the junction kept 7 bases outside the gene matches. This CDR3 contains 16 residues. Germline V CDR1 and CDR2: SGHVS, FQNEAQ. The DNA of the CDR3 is TGTGCCAGCAGCTTCCTTGGGACAGAGCCTAACTATGGCTACACCTTC. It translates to CASSFLGTEPNYGYTF.

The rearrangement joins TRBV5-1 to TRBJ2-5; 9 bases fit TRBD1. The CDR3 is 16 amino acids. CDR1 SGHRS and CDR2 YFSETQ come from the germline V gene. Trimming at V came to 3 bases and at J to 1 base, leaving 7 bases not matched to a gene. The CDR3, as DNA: TGCGCCAGCAGCTCGGCCCCGACAGGGGGCCAAGAGACCCAGTACTTC. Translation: CASSSAPTGGQETQYF.

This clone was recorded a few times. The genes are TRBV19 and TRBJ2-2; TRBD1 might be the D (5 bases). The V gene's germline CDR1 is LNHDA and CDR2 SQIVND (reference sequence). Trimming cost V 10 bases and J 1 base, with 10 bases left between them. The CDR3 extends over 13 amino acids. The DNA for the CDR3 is TGTGCCACCCTGACAGAGAACACCGGGGAGCTGTTTTTT. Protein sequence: CATLTENTGELFF.

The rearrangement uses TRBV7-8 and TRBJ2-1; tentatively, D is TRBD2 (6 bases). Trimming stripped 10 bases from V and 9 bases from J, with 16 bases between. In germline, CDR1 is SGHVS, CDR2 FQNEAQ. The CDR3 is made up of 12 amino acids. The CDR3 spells CAIGGAGSEQFF. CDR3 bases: TGTGCCATAGGAGGGGCAGGGAGTGAGCAGTTCTTC.